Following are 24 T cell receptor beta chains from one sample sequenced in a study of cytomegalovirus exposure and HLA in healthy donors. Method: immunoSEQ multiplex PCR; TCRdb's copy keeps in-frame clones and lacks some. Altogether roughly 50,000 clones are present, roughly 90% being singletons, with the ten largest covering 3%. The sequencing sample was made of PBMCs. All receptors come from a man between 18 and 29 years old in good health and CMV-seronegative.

The CDR3 here is CASSLGVAGRYSYEQYF. For the CDR3, the DNA is TGCGCCAGCAGCTTGGGGGTAGCGGGACGATACTCCTACGAGCAGTACTTC. This chain joins TRBV5-1 and TRBJ2-7, with TRBD2 matching 8 bases. The CDR3 has 17 amino acids. Per germline, CDR1 SGHRS and CDR2 YFSETQ. V gave up 0 bases and J gave up 0 bases; unmatched junction bases: 8.

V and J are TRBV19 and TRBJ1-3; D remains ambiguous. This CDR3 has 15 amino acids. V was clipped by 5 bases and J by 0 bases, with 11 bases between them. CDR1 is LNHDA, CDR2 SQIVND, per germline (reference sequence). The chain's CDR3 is CASSPRGLSGNTIYF. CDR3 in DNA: TGTGCCAGTAGTCCCCGGGGTCTCTCTGGAAACACCATATATTTT.

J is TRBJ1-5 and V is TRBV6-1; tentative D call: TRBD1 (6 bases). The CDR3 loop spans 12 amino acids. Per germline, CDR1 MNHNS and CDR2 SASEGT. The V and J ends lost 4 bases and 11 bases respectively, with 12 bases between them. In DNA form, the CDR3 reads TGTGCCAGCAGTGTAACAGGGTCGACCCAGCATTTT. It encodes CASSVTGSTQHF.

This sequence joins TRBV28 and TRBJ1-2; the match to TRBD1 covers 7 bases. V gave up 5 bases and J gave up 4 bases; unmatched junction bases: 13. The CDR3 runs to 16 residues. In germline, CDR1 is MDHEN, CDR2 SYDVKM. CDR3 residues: CASSGGQTRILYGYTF. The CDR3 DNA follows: TGTGCCAGCAGTGGGGGACAGACGAGAATACTCTATGGCTACACCTTC.

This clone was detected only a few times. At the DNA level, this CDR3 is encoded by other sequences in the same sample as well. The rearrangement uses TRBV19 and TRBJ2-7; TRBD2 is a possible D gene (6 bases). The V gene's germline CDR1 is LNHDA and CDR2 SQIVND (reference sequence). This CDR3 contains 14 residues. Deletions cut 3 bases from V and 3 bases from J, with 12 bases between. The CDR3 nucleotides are TGTGCCAGTAGTATCACGGGAGTCGTCTACGAGCAGTACTTC. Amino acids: CASSITGVVYEQYF.

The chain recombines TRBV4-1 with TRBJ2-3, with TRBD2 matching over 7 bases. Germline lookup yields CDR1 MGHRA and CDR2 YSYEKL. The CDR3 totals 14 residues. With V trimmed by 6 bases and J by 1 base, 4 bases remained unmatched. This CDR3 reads CASSVAGGTDTQYF. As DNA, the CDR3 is TGCGCCAGCAGTGTAGCGGGTGGCACAGATACGCAGTATTTT.

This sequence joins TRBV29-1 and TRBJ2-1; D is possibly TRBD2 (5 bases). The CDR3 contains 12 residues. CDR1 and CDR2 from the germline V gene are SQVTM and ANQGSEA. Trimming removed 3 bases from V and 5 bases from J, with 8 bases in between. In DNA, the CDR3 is TGCAGCGTTGAGCCGAGGGACAATGAGCAGTTCTTC. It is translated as CSVEPRDNEQFF.

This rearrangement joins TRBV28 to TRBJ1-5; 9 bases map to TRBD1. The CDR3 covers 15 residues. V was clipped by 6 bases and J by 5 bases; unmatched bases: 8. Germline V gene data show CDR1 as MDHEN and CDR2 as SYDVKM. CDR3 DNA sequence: TGTGCCAGCAGCCGACCGACAGGGGGGCATCAGCCCCAGCATTTT. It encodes CASSRPTGGHQPQHF.

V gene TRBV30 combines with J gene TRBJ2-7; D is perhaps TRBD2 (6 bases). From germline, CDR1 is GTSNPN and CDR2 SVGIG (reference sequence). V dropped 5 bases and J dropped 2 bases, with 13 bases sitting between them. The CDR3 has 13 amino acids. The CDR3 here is CAWGRRVPYEQYF. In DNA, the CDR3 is TGTGCCTGGGGTAGGAGGGTTCCCTACGAGCAGTACTTC.

The CDR3 nucleotides are TGTGCCAGCAGCTTTCCCCGAAGGACAGCGCACTACAATGAGCAGTTCTTC. Residues: CASSFPRRTAHYNEQFF. The chain carries TRBV7-8 and TRBJ2-1; possible D gene TRBD1, 6 bases. V lost 3 bases and J 3 bases, leaving 18 bases between the germline ends. This CDR3 spans 17 amino acids. The germline V gene has CDR1 SGHVS and CDR2 FQNEAQ.

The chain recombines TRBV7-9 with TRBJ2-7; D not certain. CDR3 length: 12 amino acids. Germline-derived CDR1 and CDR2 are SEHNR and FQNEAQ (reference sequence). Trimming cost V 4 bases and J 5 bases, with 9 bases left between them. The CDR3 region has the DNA TGTGCCAGCAGCTATGGTGACAACGAGCAGTACTTC. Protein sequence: CASSYGDNEQYF.

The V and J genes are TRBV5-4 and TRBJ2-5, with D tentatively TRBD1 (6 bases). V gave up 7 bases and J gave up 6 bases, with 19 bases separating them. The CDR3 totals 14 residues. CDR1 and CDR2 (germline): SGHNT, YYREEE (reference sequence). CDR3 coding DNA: TGTGCCAGCTCCGGGAAACAGGGTCGGCAGACCCAGTACTTC. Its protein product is CASSGKQGRQTQYF.

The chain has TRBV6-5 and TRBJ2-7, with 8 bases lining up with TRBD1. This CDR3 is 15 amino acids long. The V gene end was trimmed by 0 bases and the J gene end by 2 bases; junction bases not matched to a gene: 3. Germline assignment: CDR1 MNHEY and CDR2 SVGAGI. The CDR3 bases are TGTGCCAGCAGTTACTCGGAACAGGGGGCCTACGAGCAGTACTTC. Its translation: CASSYSEQGAYEQYF.

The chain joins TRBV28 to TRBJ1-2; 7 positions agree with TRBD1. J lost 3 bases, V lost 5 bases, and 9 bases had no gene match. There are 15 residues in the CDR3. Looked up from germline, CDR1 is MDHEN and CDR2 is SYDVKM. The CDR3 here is CASSVTGRGDYGYTF. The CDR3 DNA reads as TGTGCCAGCAGTGTGACAGGGAGAGGAGACTATGGCTACACCTTC.

For the CDR3, the DNA is TGTGCCAGCAATAATCCGGGACTAGCGGAGGGAGAGCAGTTCTTC. Translated: CASNNPGLAEGEQFF. The chain joins TRBV4-2 to TRBJ2-1; TRBD2 aligns across 11 bases. The germline CDR1 and CDR2 sequences are LGHNA and YNFKEQ. The V and J ends lost 7 bases and 10 bases, in that order; junction bases with no gene match: 12. This CDR3 has 15 residues.

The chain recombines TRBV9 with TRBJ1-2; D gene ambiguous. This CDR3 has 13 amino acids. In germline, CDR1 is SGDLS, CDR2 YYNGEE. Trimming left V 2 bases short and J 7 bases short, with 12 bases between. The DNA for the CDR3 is TGTGCCAGCAGCGTCCTCGCCCCCGGTGGCTACACCTTC. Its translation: CASSVLAPGGYTF.

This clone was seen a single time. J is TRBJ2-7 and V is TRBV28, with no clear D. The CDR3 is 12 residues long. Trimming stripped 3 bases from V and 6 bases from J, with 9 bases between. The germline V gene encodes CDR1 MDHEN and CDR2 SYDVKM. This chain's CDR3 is CASSLVSREQYF. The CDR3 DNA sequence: TGTGCCAGCAGTTTGGTTAGTCGCGAGCAGTACTTC. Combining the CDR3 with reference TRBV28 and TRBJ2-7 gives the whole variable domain DVKVTQSSRYLVKRTGEKVFLECVQDMDHENMFWYRQDPGLGLRLIYFSYDVKMKEKGDIPEGYSVSREKKERFSLILESASTNQTSMYLCASSLVSREQYFGPGTRLTVT.

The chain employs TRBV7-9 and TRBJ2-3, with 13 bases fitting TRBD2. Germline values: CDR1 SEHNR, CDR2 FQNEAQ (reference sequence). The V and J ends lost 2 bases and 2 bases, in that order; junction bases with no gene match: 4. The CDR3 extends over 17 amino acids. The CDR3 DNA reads TGTGCCAGCAGCTTAACTGGGACTAGCGGGATCACAGATACGCAGTATTTT. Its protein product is CASSLTGTSGITDTQYF.

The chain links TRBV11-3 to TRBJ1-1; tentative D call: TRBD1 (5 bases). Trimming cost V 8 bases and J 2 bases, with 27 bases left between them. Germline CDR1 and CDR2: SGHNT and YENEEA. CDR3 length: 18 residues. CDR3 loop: CASPPHGSVRGTNTEAFF. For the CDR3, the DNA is TGTGCCAGCCCCCCGCACGGATCCGTACGGGGGACTAACACTGAAGCTTTCTTT.

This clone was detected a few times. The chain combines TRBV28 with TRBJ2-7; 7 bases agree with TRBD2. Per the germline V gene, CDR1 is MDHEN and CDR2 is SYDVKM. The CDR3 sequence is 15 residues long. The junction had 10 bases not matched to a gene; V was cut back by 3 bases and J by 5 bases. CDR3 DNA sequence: TGTGCCAGCAGTTTCGGGGGGTTTGGGGGGAACGAGCAGTACTTC. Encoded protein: CASSFGGFGGNEQYF.

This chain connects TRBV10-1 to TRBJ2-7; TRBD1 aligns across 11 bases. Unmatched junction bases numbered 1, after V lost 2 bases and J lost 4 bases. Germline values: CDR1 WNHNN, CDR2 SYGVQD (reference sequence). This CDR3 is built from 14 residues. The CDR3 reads CASSEGTGGYEQYF. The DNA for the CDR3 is TGCGCCAGCAGTGAGGGGACAGGGGGTTACGAGCAGTACTTC.

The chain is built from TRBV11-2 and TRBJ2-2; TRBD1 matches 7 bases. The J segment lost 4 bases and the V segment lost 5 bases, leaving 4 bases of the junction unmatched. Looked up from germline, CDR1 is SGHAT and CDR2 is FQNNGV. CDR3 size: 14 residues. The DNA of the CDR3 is TGTGCCAGCAGCCCGACAGGGATCACCGGGGAGCTGTTTTTT. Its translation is CASSPTGITGELFF.

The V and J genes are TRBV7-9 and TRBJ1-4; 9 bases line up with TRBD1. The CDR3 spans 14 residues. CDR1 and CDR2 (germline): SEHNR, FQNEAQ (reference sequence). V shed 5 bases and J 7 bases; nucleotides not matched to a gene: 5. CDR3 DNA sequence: TGTGCCAGCAGCGACTACAGGGGGCCTGAAAAACTGTTTTTT. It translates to CASSDYRGPEKLFF.

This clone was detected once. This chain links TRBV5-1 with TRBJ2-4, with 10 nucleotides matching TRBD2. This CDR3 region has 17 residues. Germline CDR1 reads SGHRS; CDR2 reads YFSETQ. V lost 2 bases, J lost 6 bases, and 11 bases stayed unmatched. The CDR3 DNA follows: TGCGCCAGCAGCTTAGGGACTAGCGACCCGAGAGGAAACATTCAGTACTTC. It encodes CASSLGTSDPRGNIQYF. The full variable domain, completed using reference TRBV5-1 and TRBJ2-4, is KAGVTQTPRYLIKTRGQQVTLSCSPISGHRSVSWYQQTPGQGLQFLFEYFSETQRNKGNFPGRFSGRQFSNSRSEMNVSTLELGDSALYLCASSLGTSDPRGNIQYFGAGTRLSVL.